This T cell receptor (beta chain) was documented in a study of blood T cell repertoires in COVID-19. Patients in Seattle were enrolled during active infection, then followed longitudinally. Germline trimming cut 1 base from V and 6 bases from J; bases unmatched to any gene: 6. The CDR3 covers 15 residues. CDR1 is SGHTS, CDR2 YDEGEE, per germline. TCRdb keeps only in-frame clones here, not all; method: immunoSEQ multiplex PCR. Seen here are a few hundred thousand clones, under 90% observed once, and the top ten hold approximately 12%. V usage is TRBV5-8 and J usage is TRBJ2-1; 8 positions match TRBD2. Input material: peripheral blood. The clonotype originates from a woman in her thirties with COVID-19, enrolled during active disease. CDR3 residues: CASSLWISGGNEQFF. The CDR3 DNA follows: TGTGCCAGCAGCTTGTGGATAAGCGGGGGCAATGAGCAGTTCTTC.